Listed below are T cell receptor beta chains from one sample, sequenced in a study of T cell repertoires in cytomegalovirus infection. TCRdb analysed the reads with MiXCR anew, one entry per CDR3 protein. The sample shows tens of thousands of distinct CDR3 sequences, 25% to 40% of them seen only once. No cognate antigen is known for these TCRs. Sequences were obtained from PBMCs, sequenced either directly or after in vitro stimulation (not recorded which). The receptors derive from a human donor in good health (CMV status not recorded). Some clones in this sample may be carry-over from other donors' samples. Each CDR3 is given without its conserved first and last residue. The D gene is left open where the match is weak.

cdr3_aa v_call d_call j_call
ASSRRGQNTEAF TRBV6-2/TRBV6-3 - TRBJ1-1
ASSLEGQSTDTQY TRBV7-2 TRBD1 TRBJ2-3
AISPGQGMEPQH TRBV10-3 TRBD1 TRBJ1-5
ASSPNTGTSGVKQF TRBV6-2/TRBV6-3 TRBD2 TRBJ2-1
ASSLAVWGRYEQY TRBV5-6 - TRBJ2-7
ASSSLAGSRNEQF TRBV6-2/TRBV6-3 TRBD2 TRBJ2-1
ASSSDRDREQF TRBV7-2 TRBD1 TRBJ2-1
ASSSVGGYEQY TRBV11-2 TRBD2 TRBJ2-7
ASSQSAGQGGRNTEAF TRBV7-9 TRBD1 TRBJ1-1
ASSPGTGGYGYT TRBV2 TRBD1 TRBJ1-2
ASSDMGRTGELF TRBV2 - TRBJ2-2
ASSWAGNEQF TRBV27 - TRBJ2-1
ASSTMGQAFYGYT TRBV6-1 TRBD1 TRBJ1-2
ATSSRDRGRPGYEQY TRBV15 TRBD1 TRBJ2-7
ASSSRRTGTGEKLF TRBV12-3/TRBV12-4 TRBD1 TRBJ1-4
ATSRPEGRYDQPQH TRBV15 - TRBJ1-5
SALSGEGQF TRBV20-1 TRBD2 TRBJ2-1